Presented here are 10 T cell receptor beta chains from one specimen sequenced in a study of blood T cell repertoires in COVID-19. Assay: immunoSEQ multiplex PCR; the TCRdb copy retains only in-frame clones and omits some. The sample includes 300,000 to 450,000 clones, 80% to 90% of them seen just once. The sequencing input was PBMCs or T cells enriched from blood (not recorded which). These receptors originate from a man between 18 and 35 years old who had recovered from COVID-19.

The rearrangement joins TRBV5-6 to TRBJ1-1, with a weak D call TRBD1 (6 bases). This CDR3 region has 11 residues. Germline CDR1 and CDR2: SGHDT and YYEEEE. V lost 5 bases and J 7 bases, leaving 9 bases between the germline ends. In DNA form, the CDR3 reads TGTGCCAGCAGTCGGACAGATGAAGCTTTCTTT. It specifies CASSRTDEAFF. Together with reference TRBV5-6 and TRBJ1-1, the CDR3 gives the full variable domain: DAGVTQSPTHLIKTRGQQVTLRCSPKSGHDTVSWYQQALGQGPQFIFQYYEEEERQRGNFPDRFSGHQFPNYSSELNVNALLLGDSALYLCASSRTDEAFFGQGTRLTVV.

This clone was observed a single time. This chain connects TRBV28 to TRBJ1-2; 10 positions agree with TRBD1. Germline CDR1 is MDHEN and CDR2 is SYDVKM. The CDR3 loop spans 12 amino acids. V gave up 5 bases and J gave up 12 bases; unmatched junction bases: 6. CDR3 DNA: TGTGCCAGCAGTCTTGACAGGGGGCCGGACACCTTC. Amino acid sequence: CASSLDRGPDTF.

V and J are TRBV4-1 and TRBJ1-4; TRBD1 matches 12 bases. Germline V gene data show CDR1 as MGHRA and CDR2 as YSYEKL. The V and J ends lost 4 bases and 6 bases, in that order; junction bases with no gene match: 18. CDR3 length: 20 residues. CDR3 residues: CASSRLPGTGGASDDEKLFF. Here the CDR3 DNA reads TGCGCCAGCAGCCGACTACCCGGGACAGGGGGCGCGAGTGATGATGAAAAACTGTTTTTT.

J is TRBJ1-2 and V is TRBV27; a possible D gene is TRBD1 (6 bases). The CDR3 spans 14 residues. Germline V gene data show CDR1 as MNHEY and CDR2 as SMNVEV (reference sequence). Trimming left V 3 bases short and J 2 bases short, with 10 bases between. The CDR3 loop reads CASSFIGQNYGYTF. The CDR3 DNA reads TGTGCCAGCAGTTTTATAGGACAGAACTATGGCTACACCTTC.

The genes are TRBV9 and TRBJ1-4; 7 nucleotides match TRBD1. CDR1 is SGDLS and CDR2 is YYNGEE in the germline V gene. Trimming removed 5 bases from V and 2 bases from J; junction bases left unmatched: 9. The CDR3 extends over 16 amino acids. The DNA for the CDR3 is TGTGCCAGCAGTAGAGATACGGGACAGACTAATGAAAAACTGTTTTTT. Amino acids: CASSRDTGQTNEKLFF.

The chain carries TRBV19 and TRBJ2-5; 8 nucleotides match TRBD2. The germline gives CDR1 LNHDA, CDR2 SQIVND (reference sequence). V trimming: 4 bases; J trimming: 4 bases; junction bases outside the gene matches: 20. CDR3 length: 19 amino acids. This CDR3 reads CASSKSPLLLREGRETQYF. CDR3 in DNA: TGTGCCAGTAGTAAGTCCCCTCTCCTCTTACGGGAGGGCCGAGAGACCCAGTACTTC.

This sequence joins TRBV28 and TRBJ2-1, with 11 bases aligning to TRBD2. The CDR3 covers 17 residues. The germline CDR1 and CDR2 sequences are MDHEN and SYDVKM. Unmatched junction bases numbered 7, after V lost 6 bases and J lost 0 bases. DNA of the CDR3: TGTGCCAGCAGCCGACTAGCGGGGCCGAGCTCCTACAATGAGCAGTTCTTC. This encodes CASSRLAGPSSYNEQFF.

CDR3 protein: CASSLSSGDWETQYF. In nucleotides, the CDR3 is TGTGCCAGCAGTCTGAGTAGCGGGGACTGGGAGACCCAGTACTTC. This rearrangement joins TRBV25-1 to TRBJ2-5; 8 bases agree with TRBD2. This CDR3 is built from 15 residues. The J segment lost 5 bases and the V segment lost 5 bases, leaving 10 bases of the junction unmatched. CDR1 is MGHDK and CDR2 is SYGVNS in the germline V gene.

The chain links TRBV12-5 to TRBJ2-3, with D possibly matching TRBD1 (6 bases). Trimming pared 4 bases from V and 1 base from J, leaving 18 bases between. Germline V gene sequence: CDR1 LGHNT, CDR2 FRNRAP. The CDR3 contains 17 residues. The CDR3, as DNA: TGTGCTAGTGGTTCGCTTATCTACAGGGAAGGCACAGATACGCAGTATTTT. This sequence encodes CASGSLIYREGTDTQYF.

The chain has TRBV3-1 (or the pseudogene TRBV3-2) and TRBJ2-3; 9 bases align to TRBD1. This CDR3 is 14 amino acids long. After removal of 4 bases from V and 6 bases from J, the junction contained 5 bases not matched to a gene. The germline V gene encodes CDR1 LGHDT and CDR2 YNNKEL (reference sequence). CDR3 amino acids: CASSPTGGRDTQYF. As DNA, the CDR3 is TGTGCCAGCAGCCCTACAGGGGGCCGGGATACGCAGTATTTT.